The present T cell receptor beta chain was sequenced within a study of blood T cell repertoires in COVID-19. Study summary: Samples of COVID-19 (acute and convalescent) were obtained from the United States, Italy and Spain. The cDNA or gDNA used as material had been derived from T cells, B-cell-depleted T cells, or PBMCs.

Source study methods: Amplifying reference gene primers gave estimates of nucleated cell counts. The table came from immunoSEQ multiplex PCR; TCRdb's copy has only in-frame clones and leaves some out. The V and J calls and clone size are taken from that table; D and trimming were inferred from the DNA. Of about 210,000 clones listed, around 90% are singletons. The receptor was derived from a man between 18 and 29 years old with active or convalescent COVID-19. Specimen: peripheral blood.

The CDR3 is CASSSIQGYALNYGYTF. The DNA of the CDR3 is TGTGCCAGCAGTTCGATACAGGGTTACGCTTTAAACTATGGCTACACCTTC. V usage is TRBV28 and J usage is TRBJ1-2; D is possibly TRBD1 (6 bases). There are 17 residues in the CDR3. V lost 4 bases, J lost 2 bases, and 20 bases lay in between. CDR1 is MDHEN, CDR2 SYDVKM, per germline.